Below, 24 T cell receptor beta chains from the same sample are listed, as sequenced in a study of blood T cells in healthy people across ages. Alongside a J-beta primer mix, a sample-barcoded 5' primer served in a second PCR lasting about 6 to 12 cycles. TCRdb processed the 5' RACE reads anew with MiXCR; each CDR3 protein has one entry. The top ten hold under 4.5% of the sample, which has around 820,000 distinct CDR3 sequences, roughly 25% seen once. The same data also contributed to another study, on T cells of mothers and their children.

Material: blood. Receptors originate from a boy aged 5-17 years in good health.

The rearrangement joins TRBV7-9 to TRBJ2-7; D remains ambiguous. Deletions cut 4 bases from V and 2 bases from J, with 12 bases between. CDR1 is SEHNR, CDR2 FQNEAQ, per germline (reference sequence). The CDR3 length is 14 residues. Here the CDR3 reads CASSSALGPYEQYF. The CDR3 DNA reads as TGTGCCAGCAGCTCAGCCCTGGGCCCCTACGAGCAGTACTTC.

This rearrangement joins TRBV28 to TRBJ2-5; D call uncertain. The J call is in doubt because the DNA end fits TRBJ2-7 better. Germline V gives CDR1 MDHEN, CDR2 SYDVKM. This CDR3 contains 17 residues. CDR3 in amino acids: CASSLLGSPLSFYEQYF. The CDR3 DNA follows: TGTGCCAGCAGTTTACTAGGGTCTCCCTTGTCTTTCTACGAGCAGTACTTC.

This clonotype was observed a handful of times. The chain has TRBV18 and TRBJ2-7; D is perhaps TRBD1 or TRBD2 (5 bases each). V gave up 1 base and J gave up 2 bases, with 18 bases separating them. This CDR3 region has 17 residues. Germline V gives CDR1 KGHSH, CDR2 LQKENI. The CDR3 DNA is TGTGCCAGCTCACCACGGGGCCCGGGACCCCAGACCTACGAGCAGTACTTC. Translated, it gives CASSPRGPGPQTYEQYF.

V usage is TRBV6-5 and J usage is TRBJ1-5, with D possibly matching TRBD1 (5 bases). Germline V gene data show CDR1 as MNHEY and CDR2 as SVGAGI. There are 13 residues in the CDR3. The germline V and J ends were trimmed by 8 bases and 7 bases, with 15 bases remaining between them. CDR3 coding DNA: TGTGCCAGCTCGCGGGGGTCGGGACAGCCCCAGCATTTT. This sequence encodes CASSRGSGQPQHF.

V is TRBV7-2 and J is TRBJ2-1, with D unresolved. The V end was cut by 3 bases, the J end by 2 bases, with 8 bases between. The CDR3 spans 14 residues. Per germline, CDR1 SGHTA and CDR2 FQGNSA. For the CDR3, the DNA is TGTGCCAGCAGCTTGAGACCGGCCTACAATGAGCAGTTCTTC. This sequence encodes CASSLRPAYNEQFF.

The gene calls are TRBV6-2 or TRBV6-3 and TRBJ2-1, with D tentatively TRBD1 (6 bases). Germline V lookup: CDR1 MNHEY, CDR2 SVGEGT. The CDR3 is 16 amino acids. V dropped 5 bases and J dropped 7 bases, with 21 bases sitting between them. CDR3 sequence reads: CASSKNRGTGPNEQFF. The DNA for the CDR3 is TGTGCCAGCAGTAAGAATAGGGGCACAGGGCCGAATGAGCAGTTCTTC.

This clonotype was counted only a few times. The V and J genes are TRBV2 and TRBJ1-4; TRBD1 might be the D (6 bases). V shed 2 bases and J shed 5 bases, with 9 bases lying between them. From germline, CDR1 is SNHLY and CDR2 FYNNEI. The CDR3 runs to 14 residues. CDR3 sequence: CASSETGLNEKLFF. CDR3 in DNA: TGTGCCAGCAGTGAAACAGGGCTGAATGAAAAACTGTTTTTT.

The CDR3 region is CAGAGQGNTGELFF. The DNA for the CDR3 is TGTGCCGGGGCCGGACAGGGGAACACCGGGGAGCTGTTTTTT. This sequence joins TRBV12-3 or TRBV12-4 and TRBJ1-4; 8 positions agree with TRBD1. The closer fit of TRBJ2-2 to the DNA end suggests the J call may be wrong. The CDR3 loop spans 14 amino acids.

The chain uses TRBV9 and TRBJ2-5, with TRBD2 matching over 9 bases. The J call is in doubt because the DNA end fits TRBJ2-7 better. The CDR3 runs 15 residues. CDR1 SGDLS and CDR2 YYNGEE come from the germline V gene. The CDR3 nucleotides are TGTGCCAGCAGCGGTAGCGGGAGAGGGGCCTACGAGCAGTACTTC. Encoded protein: CASSGSGRGAYEQYF.

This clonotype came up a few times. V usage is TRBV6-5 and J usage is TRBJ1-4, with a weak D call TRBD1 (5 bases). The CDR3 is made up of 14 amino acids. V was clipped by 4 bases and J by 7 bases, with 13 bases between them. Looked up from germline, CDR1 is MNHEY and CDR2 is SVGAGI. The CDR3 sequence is CASSSGELREKLFF. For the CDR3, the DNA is TGTGCCAGCAGTTCGGGGGAGTTACGTGAAAAACTGTTTTTT.

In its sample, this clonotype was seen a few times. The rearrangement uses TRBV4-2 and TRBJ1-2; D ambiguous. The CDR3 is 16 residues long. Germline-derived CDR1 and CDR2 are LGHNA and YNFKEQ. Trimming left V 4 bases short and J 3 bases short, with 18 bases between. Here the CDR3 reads CASSLNYGNKDYGYTF. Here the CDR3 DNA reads TGTGCCAGCAGCCTTAATTACGGAAACAAGGACTATGGCTACACCTTC.

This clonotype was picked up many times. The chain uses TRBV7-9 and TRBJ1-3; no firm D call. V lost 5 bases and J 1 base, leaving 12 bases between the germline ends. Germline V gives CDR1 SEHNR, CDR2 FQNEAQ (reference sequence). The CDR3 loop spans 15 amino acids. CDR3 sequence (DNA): TGTGCCAGCAGCGCACGAGGGTCTTCTGGAAACACCATATATTTT. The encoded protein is CASSARGSSGNTIYF.

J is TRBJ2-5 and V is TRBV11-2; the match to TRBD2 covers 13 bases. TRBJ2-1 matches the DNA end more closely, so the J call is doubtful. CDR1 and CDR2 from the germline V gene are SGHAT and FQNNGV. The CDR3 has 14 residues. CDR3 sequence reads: CASGLAGVSSEQFF. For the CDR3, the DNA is TGTGCCAGCGGACTAGCGGGAGTTTCCAGTGAGCAGTTCTTC.

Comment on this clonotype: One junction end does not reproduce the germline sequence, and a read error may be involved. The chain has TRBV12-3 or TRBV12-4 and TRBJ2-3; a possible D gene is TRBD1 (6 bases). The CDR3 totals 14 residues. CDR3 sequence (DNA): TGTGCCAGCAGTTCCGATGGGGGCACAGATACGGAGTATTTT. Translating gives CASSSDGGTDTEYF.

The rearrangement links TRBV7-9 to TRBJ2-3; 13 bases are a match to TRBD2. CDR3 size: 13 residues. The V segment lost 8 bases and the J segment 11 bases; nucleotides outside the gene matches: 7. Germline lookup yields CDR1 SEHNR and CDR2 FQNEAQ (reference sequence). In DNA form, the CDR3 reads TGTGCCAGCGAGGGACTAGCGGGATACTTGCAGTATTTT. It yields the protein CASEGLAGYLQYF.

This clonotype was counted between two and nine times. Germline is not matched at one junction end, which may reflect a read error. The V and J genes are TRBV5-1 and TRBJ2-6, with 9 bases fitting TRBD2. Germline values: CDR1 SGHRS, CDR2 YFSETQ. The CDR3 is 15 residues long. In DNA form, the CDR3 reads TGCGCCAGCAGCTTACTAGCGGGTGGGACCAACGTCCTGACTTTC. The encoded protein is CASSLLAGGTNVLTF.

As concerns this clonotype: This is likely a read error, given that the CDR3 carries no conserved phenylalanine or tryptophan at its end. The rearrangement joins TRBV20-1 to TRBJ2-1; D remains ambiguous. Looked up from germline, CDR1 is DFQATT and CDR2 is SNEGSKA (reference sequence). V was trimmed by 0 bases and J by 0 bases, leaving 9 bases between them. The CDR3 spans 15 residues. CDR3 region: CSARDAESSYNEQFL. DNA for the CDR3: TGCAGTGCTAGAGATGCGGAGAGCTCCTACAATGAGCAGTTCCTC.

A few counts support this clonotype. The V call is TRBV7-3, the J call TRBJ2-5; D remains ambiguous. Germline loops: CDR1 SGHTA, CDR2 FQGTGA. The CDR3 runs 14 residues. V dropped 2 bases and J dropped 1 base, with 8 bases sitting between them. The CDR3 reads CASSLVVPQETQYF. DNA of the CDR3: TGTGCCAGCAGCTTAGTTGTTCCCCAAGAGACCCAGTACTTC.

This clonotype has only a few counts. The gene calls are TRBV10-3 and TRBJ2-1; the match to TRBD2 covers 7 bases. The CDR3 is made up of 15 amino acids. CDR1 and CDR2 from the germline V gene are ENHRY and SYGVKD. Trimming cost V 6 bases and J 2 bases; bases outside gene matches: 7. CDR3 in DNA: TGTGCCATCAGCGGGACTAATGGGCCCTACAATGAGCAGTTCTTC. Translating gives CAISGTNGPYNEQFF.

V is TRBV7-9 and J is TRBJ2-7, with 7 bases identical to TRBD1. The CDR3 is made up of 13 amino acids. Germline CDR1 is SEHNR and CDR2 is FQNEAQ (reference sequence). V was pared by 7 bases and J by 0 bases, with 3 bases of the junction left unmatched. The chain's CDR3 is CASTTGVSYEQYF. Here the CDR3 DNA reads TGTGCCAGCACAACAGGGGTCTCCTACGAGCAGTACTTC.

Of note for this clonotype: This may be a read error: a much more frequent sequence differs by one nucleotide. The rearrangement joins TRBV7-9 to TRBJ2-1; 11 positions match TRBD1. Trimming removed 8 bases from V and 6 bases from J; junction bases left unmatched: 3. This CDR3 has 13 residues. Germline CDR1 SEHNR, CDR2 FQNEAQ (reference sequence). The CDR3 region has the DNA TGTGCCAGCGCCGGGACAGGGGGCAATGAGCAGTTCTTC. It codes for CASAGTGGNEQFF.

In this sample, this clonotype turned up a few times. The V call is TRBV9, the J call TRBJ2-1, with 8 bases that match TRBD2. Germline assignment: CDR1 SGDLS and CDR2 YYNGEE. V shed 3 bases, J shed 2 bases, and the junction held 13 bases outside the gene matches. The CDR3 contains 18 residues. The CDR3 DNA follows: TGTGCCAGCAGCGAGACGCCCGGAGCGGGAGTGCCCTACAATGAGCAGTTCTTC. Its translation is CASSETPGAGVPYNEQFF.

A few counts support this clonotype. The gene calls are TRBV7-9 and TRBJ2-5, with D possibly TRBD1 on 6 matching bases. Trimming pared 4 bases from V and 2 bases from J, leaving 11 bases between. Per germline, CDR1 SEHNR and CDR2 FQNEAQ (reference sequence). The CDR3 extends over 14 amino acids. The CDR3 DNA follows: TGTGCCAGCAGCTCCCCGGACAGTCAAGAGACCCAGTACTTC. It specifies CASSSPDSQETQYF.

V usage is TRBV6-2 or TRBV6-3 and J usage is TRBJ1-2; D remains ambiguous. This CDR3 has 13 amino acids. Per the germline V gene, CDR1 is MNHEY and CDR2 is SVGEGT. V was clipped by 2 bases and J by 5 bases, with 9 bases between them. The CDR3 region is CASSYDGWYGYTF. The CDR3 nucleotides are TGTGCCAGCAGTTACGATGGATGGTATGGCTACACCTTC.